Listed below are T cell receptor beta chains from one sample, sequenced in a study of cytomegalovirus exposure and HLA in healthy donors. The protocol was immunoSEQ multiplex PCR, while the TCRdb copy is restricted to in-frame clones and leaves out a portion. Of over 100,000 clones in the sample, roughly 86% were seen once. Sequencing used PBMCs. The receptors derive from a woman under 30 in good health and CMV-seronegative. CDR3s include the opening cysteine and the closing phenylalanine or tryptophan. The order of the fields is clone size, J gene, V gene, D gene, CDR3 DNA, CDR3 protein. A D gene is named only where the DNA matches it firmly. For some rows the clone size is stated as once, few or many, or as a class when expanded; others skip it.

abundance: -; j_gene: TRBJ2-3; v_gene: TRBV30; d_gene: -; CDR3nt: TGTGCCTGGAGTGTACCTGGGGGCCGGACAGATACGCAGTATTTT; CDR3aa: CAWSVPGGRTDTQYF
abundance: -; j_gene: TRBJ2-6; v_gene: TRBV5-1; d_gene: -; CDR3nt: TGCGCCAGCAGCGTGCACGAGGGCTCCATCCTCTCTGGGGCCAACGTCCTGACTTTC; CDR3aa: CASSVHEGSILSGANVLTF
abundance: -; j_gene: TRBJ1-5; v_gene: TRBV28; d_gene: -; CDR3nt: TGTGCCAGCAGTTTTGAGGGCCAGTCGGCCCAGCATTTT; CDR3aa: CASSFEGQSAQHF
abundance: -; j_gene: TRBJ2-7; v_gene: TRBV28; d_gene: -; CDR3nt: TGTGCCAGCACGAAACAGGTGACCTACGAGCAGTACTTC; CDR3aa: CASTKQVTYEQYF
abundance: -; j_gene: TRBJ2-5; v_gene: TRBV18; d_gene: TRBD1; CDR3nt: TGTGCCAGCTCACCCAGGACAGGGACGGAGACCCAGTACTTC; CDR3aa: CASSPRTGTETQYF
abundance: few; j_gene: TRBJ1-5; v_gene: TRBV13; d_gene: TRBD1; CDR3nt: TGTGCCAGCAGCTCTACGACAGGGGGAGATCAGCCCCAGCATTTT; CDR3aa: CASSSTTGGDQPQHF
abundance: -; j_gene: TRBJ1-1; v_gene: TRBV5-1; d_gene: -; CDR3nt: TGCGCCAGCAGCGGTACAGCTGGGACAGAAGCTTTCTTT; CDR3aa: CASSGTAGTEAFF
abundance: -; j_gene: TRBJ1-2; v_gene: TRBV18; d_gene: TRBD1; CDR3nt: TGTGCCAGCTCCGGTTCACAGGGGAACTATGGCTACACCTTC; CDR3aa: CASSGSQGNYGYTF
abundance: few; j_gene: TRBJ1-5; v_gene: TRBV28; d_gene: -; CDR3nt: TGTGCCAGCAGCCCCTTTGACGCGACTCATCAGCCCCAGCATTTT; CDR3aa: CASSPFDATHQPQHF
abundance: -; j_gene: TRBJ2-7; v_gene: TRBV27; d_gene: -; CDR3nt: TGTGCCAGCAGTTTATCGGCTGGGCAGAAGCAGTACTTC; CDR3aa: CASSLSAGQKQYF
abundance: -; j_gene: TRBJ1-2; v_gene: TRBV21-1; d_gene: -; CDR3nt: TGTGCCAGCAGCAAAGCGCCGGGATATGGCTACACCTTC; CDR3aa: CASSKAPGYGYTF
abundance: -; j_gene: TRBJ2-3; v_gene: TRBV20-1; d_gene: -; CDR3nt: TGCAGTGCTCCCTTTTTGGATACGCAGTATTTT; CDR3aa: CSAPFLDTQYF
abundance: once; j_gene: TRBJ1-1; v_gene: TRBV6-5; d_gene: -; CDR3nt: TGTGCCAGCACAGACCCGCGATCGACGGAGAAAGCTTTCTTT; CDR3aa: CASTDPRSTEKAFF
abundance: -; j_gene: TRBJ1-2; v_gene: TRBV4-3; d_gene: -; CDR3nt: TGCGCCAGCAGCCAAGATTTTCGAGGGATCTATGGCTACACCTTC; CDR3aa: CASSQDFRGIYGYTF
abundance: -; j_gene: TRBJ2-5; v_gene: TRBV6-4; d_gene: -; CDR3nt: TGTGCCAGCAGTGAACAAGCAGGTGGGGAGACCCAGTACTTC; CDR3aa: CASSEQAGGETQYF
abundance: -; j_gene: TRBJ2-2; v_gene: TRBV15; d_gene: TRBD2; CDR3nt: TGTGCCACCAGCTTACCGGGACTAGCGTCTTCGAACACCGGGGAGCTGTTTTTT; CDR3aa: CATSLPGLASSNTGELFF
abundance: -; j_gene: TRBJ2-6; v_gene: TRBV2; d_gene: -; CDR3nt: TGTGCCAGCAGTGAAGAGGGGCGTGGGGCCAACGTCCTGACTTTC; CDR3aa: CASSEEGRGANVLTF
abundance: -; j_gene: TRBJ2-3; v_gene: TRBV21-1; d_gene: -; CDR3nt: TGTGCCAGCAGCAAACTGGGGAGCGGGAGGTACACAGATACGCAGTATTTT; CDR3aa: CASSKLGSGRYTDTQYF
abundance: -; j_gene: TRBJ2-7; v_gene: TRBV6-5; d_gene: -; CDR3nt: TGTGCCAGCAGTTACTTGGTCGGGAGCTCCTACGAGCAGTACTTC; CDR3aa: CASSYLVGSSYEQYF
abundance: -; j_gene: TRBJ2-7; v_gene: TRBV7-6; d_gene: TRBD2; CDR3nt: TGTGCCAGCAGCTTAGGGACTAGAGGGTCCGGCGAGCAGTACTTC; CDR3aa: CASSLGTRGSGEQYF
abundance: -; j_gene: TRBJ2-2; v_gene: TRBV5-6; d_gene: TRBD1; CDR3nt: TGTGCCAGCAGCCCGCAGGGACAGGACCCGAACACCGGGGAGCTGTTTTTT; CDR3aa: CASSPQGQDPNTGELFF
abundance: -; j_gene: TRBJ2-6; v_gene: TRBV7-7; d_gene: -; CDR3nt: TGTGCCAGCAGCCCAGGGTACTCTGGGGCCAACGTCCTGACTTTC; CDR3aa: CASSPGYSGANVLTF
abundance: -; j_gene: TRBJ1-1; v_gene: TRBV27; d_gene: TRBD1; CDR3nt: TGTGCCAGCACCGCCGTGGGCCAGGGGGGCACTGAAGCTTTCTTT; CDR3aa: CASTAVGQGGTEAFF
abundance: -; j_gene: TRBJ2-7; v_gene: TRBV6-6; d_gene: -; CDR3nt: TGTGCCAGCAGTTATACAGGGTCTCACGAGCAGTACTTC; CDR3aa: CASSYTGSHEQYF
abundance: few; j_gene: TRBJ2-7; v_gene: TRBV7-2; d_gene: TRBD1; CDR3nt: TGTGCCAGCAGCTTAGAGACAGGGGTGCGCGAGCAGTACTTC; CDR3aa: CASSLETGVREQYF
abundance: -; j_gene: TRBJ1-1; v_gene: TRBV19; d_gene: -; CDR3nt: TGTGCCAGTAGTGCGGGACTCACTGAAGCTTTCTTT; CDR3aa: CASSAGLTEAFF
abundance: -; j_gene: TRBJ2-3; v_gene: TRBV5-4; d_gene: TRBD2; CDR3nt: TGTGCCAGCAGCTTGAGTAGCGGGAGCACAGATACGCAGTATTTT; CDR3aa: CASSLSSGSTDTQYF
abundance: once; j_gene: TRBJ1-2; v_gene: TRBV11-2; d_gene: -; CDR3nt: TGTGCCAGCAGTTCCACCCAGGGTTATGCGGGCTACACCTTC; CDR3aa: CASSSTQGYAGYTF
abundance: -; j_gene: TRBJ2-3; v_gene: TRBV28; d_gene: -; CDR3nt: TGTGCCAGCAGCTCGGGTGCAGATACGCAGTATTTT; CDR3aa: CASSSGADTQYF
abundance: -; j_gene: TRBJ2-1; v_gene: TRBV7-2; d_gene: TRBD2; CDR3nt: TGTGCCAGCAGCTTAAGCGGGGGGGCTTTCAATGAGCAGTTCTTC; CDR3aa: CASSLSGGAFNEQFF
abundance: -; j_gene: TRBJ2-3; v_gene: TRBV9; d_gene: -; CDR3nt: TGTGCCAGCAGCGTAGCGATGGCTTACACAGATACGCAGTATTTT; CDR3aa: CASSVAMAYTDTQYF
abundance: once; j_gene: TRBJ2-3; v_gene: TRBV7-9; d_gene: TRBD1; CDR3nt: TGTGCCAGCAGCTTTTCCCCGGGACAGGGCACAGATACGCAGTATTTT; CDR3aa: CASSFSPGQGTDTQYF
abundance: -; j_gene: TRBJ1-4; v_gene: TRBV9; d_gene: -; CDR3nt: TGTGCCAGCAGCGTAGGAGGGTCAACTAATGAAAAACTGTTTTTT; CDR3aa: CASSVGGSTNEKLFF
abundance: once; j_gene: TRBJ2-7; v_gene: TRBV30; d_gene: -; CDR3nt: TGTGCCTGGAGTGTACACAGCTACGAGCAGTACTTC; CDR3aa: CAWSVHSYEQYF
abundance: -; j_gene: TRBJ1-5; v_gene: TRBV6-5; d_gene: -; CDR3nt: TGTGCCAGCAGTTCGGGATGTCAGTCCGCGAAACATTTT; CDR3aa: CASSSGCQSAKHF
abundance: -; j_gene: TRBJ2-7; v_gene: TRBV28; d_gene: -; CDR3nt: TGTGCCAGCAGTCCTAACTGGGAGCAGTACTTC; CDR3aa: CASSPNWEQYF
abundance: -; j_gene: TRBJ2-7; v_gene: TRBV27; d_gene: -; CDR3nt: TGTGCCAGCAGTTTATCGGGGGCGCGTCAGTACTTC; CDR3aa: CASSLSGARQYF
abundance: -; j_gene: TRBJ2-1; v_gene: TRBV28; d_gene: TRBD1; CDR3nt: TGTGCCACGACCGGGACAGCCTACAATGAGCAGTTCTTC; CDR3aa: CATTGTAYNEQFF
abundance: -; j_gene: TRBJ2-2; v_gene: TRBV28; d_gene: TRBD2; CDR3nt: TGTGCCAGCAGTTTATTGGCTAGCGGGACCGGGGAGCTGTTTTTT; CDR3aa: CASSLLASGTGELFF
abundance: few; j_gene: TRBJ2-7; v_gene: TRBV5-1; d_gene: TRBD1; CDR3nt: TGCGCCAGCAGCAGAGGACAGGATACATCCTACGAGCAGTACTTC; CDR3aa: CASSRGQDTSYEQYF
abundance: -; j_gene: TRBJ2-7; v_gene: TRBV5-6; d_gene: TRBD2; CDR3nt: TGTGCCAGCAGCCCTGAGCGGGGCAGGAACTACGAGCAGTACTTC; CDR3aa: CASSPERGRNYEQYF
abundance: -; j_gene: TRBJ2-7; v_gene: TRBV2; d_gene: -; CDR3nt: TGTGCCAGCAGTGAAGCCGCGGCCTACGAGCAGTACTTC; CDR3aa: CASSEAAAYEQYF
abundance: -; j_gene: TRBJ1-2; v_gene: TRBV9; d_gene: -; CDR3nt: TGTGCCAGCAGCGTAGGGCCGGGGGGGCTTGACTATGGCTACACCTTC; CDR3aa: CASSVGPGGLDYGYTF
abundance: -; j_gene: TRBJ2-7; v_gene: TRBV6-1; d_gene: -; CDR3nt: TGTGCCAGCAGTGAAGGGGTCGGGAAACTCTACGAGCAGTACTTC; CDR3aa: CASSEGVGKLYEQYF
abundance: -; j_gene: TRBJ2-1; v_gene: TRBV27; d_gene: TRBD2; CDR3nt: TGTGCCAGCAGTTTATTCGGCGGGGGGGCTTACAATGAGCAGTTCTTC; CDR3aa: CASSLFGGGAYNEQFF
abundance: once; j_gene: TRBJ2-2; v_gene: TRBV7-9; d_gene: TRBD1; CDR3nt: TGTGCCAGCAGGCGGACAGGGGGGATTGGGGAGCTGTTTTTT; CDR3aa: CASRRTGGIGELFF
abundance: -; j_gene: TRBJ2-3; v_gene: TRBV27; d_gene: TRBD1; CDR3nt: TGTGCCAGCTCGGACAGGGTTGGCACAGATACGCAGTATTTT; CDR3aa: CASSDRVGTDTQYF
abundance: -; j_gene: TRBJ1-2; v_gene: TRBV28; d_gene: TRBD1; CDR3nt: TGTGCCAGCAGCACCCCCGGGACAGGGGGCCCAGCTAACTATGGCTACACCTTC; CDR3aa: CASSTPGTGGPANYGYTF
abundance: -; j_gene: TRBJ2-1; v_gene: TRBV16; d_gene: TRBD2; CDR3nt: TGTGCCAGCAGCCAGCCGACTAGCGATGAGCAGTTCTTC; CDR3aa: CASSQPTSDEQFF
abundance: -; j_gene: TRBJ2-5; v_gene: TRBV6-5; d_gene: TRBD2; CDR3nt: TGTGCCAGCAGTTACGCGACTAGCGGGAAAGAGACCCAGTACTTC; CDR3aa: CASSYATSGKETQYF
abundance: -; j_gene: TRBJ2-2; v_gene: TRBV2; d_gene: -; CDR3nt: TGTGCCAGCAGGTACAGCCCCGGGGGCACCGGGGAGCTGTTTTTT; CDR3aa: CASRYSPGGTGELFF
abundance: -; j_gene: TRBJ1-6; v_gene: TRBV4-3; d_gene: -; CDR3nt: TGCGCCAGCAGCCAAGGATTCACAGGTAGTTCACCCCTCCACTTT; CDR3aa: CASSQGFTGSSPLHF
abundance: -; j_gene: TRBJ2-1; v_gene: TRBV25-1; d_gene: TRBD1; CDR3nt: TGTGCCAGCAGTGAATTAAGGACAGGGGCAACCTACAATGAGCAGTTCTTC; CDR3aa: CASSELRTGATYNEQFF
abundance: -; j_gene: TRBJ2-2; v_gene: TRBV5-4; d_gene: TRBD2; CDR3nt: TGTGCCAGCAGCTCGTTCCCTCCTAGCGGGGAGAACACCGGGGAGCTGTTTTTT; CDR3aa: CASSSFPPSGENTGELFF
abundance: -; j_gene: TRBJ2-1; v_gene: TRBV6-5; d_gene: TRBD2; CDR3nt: TGTGCCAGCAAGTCGGGGGGGAGAACCAATGAGCAGTTCTTC; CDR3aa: CASKSGGRTNEQFF
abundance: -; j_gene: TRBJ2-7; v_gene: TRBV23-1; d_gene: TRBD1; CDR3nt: TGCGCCAGCAGTCAATACCAACCTCGAACAGGGGACCACGAGCAGTACTTC; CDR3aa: CASSQYQPRTGDHEQYF
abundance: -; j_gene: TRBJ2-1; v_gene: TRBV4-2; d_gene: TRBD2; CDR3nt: TGTGCCAGCAGCCGCGGACTAGCGGGTGACAATGAGCAGTTCTTC; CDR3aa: CASSRGLAGDNEQFF